A selection of T cell receptor beta chains follows, all from one sample in a study of post-analysis software for immune sequencing data. TCRdb redid the calling of the PCR reads with MiXCR, one entry per CDR3 protein. The data show about 540,000 distinct CDR3 sequences, around a third seen once. Sequencing input: blood. The receptors derive from a girl aged 2-17 years with multiple sclerosis. Each CDR3 is given with its conserved first and last residue. The order of the fields is D gene, J gene, V gene, clone size, CDR3 protein, CDR3 DNA. The D gene is left open where the match is weak. For some rows the clone size is stated as once, few or many, or as a class when expanded; others skip it.

>NA|TRBJ1-2|TRBV5-1|few
CASSLDPAEGYTF
TGCGCCAGCAGCCTAGACCCGGCGGAGGGCTACACCTTC
>TRBD2|TRBJ2-3|TRBV29-1|NA
CSVQDLAGGLTDTQYF
TGCAGCGTCCAAGACCTAGCGGGGGGGCTCACAGATACGCAGTATTTT
>TRBD1|TRBJ2-3|TRBV6-5|NA
CASSHGQGRSLDTQYF
TGTGCCAGCAGCCACGGACAGGGACGGTCGTTGGATACGCAGTATTTT
>NA|TRBJ2-1|TRBV7-8|NA
CASSLKREFLYNEQFF
TGTGCCAGCAGCTTAAAGAGGGAATTTCTCTACAATGAGCAGTTCTTC
>NA|TRBJ2-2|TRBV7-2|NA
CASSFMTRNTGELFF
TGTGCCAGCAGCTTCATGACTAGAAACACCGGGGAGCTGTTTTTT
>TRBD1|TRBJ1-2|TRBV2|NA
CASSGNRGVYGYTF
TGTGCCAGCAGTGGAAACAGGGGGGTCTATGGCTACACCTTC
>TRBD2|TRBJ2-3|TRBV2|NA
CASSVGLDTDTQYF
TGTGCCAGCAGTGTGGGACTAGACACAGATACGCAGTATTTT
>NA|TRBJ2-1|TRBV7-3|many
CASSPTRGGNNEQFF
TGTGCCAGCAGTCCTACAAGGGGGGGCAACAATGAGCAGTTCTTC
>TRBD2|TRBJ2-5|TRBV20-1|NA
CSARGLAGYQETQYF
TGCAGTGCTCGCGGACTAGCGGGGTACCAAGAGACCCAGTACTTC
>TRBD1|TRBJ1-1|TRBV6-6|NA
CASTRTTGASTEAFF
TGTGCCAGCACCAGAACAACAGGGGCGAGCACTGAAGCTTTCTTT
>NA|TRBJ2-7|TRBV7-8|many
CASSLGQLYEQYF
TGTGCCAGCAGCCTCGGACAGCTCTACGAGCAGTACTTC
>NA|TRBJ1-2|TRBV20-1|many
CSADPSGNYGYTF
TGCAGTGCCGACCCCAGTGGGAACTATGGCTACACCTTC
>TRBD2|TRBJ2-3|TRBV20-1|NA
CSAAPSGSTDTQYF
TGCAGTGCTGCCCCTAGCGGTAGCACAGATACGCAGTATTTT
>NA|TRBJ1-2|TRBV5-1|few
CASSPRPLVIANYGYTF
TGCGCCAGCAGCCCTAGGCCGCTCGTGATAGCTAACTATGGCTACACCTTC
>NA|TRBJ1-2|TRBV6-1|few
CAGGPTEYGPYGYTF
TGTGCCGGAGGACCCACAGAATACGGGCCTTATGGCTACACCTTC
>NA|TRBJ1-1|TRBV24-1|NA
CATSDSRATEAFF
TGTGCCACCAGTGACAGTAGGGCCACTGAAGCTTTCTTT
>NA|TRBJ2-4|TRBV9|NA
CASSVRAPSKNIQYF
TGTGCCAGCAGCGTAAGGGCTCCCTCCAAAAACATTCAGTACTTC
>NA|TRBJ2-1|TRBV5-6|few
CASSLDLVNEQFF
TGTGCCAGCAGCTTGGACCTAGTAAATGAGCAGTTCTTC
>NA|TRBJ2-7|TRBV15|NA
CATGRDRNEQYF
TGTGCCACCGGCAGAGATCGGAACGAGCAGTACTTC
>NA|TRBJ2-3|TRBV7-2|many
CASSSGTSTDTQYF
TGTGCCAGCAGCTCCGGGACTAGCACAGATACGCAGTATTTT
>NA|TRBJ1-1|TRBV5-1|few
CASSLRRGVNTEAFF
TGCGCCAGCAGCTTGCGCCGGGGGGTGAACACTGAAGCTTTCTTT
>NA|TRBJ2-7|TRBV11-2|NA
CASSLDRGHTYEQYF
TGTGCCAGCAGCTTAGATCGGGGACACACCTACGAGCAGTACTTC
>NA|TRBJ1-2|TRBV20-1|NA
CSASEGMNYGYTF
TGCAGTGCTAGTGAGGGGATGAACTATGGCTACACCTTC
>NA|TRBJ1-2|TRBV2|NA
CASSSDLINGYTF
TGTGCCAGCAGTTCGGACCTCATTAATGGCTACACCTTC
>TRBD1|TRBJ2-5|TRBV5-1|NA
CASSLITYGQGGETQYF
TGCGCCAGCAGCCTCATAACATATGGACAGGGAGGAGAGACCCAGTACTTC
>NA|TRBJ2-1|TRBV5-6|NA
CASSLGPGATYNEQFF
TGTGCCAGCAGCTTGGGTCCGGGGGCGACCTACAATGAGCAGTTCTTC
>NA|TRBJ2-7|TRBV28|few
CASRPVQVEGSFYEQYF
TGTGCCAGCAGGCCGGTCCAGGTTGAGGGATCTTTCTACGAGCAGTACTTC
>TRBD1|TRBJ2-6|TRBV12-3/TRBV12-4|few
CASSFRQGQSSGANVLTF
TGTGCCAGCAGTTTTAGACAGGGGCAAAGCTCTGGGGCCAACGTCCTGACTTTC
>NA|TRBJ2-1|TRBV29-1|many
CSGSIAAEQFF
TGCAGCGGTTCGATCGCAGCCGAGCAGTTCTTC
>NA|TRBJ1-6|TRBV9|NA
CASSGNFNSPLHF
TGTGCCAGCAGCGGGAATTTTAATTCACCCCTCCACTTT
>NA|TRBJ2-7|TRBV10-3|NA
CAISDLACEQYF
TGTGCCATCAGTGACTTAGCTTGCGAGCAGTACTTC
>NA|TRBJ1-4|TRBV6-6|NA
CASSYRTEGSEKLFF
TGTGCCAGCAGTTACCGGACAGAAGGAAGTGAAAAACTGTTTTTT
>NA|TRBJ2-4|TRBV15|few
CATSPSLGSQNIQYF
TGTGCCACCAGCCCCAGTTTGGGAAGCCAAAACATTCAGTACTTC
>NA|TRBJ1-2|TRBV15|NA
CATSRDVLREAANYGYTF
TGTGCCACCAGCAGAGATGTTCTCAGGGAGGCCGCTAACTATGGCTACACCTTC
>NA|TRBJ2-6|TRBV9|NA
CASSALASGANVLTF
TGTGCCAGCAGCGCTCTAGCGTCTGGGGCCAACGTCCTGACTTTC
>TRBD1|TRBJ1-2|TRBV9|NA
CASSVLTGPNYGYTF
TGTGCCAGCAGCGTCTTGACAGGGCCGAACTATGGCTACACCTTC
>NA|TRBJ1-1|TRBV6-6|NA
CASSYTSTEAFF
TGTGCCAGCAGTTACACCAGCACTGAAGCTTTCTTT
>NA|TRBJ2-1|TRBV6-6|NA
CASASRVTGRETQFF
TGTGCCAGCGCCTCCCGGGTGACAGGAAGAGAGACCCAGTTCTTC
>TRBD1|TRBJ1-2|TRBV15|NA
CATSSISGQGNYGYTF
TGTGCCACCAGCAGCATCTCGGGACAGGGCAACTATGGCTACACCTTC
>TRBD2|TRBJ2-7|TRBV2|NA
CASSPESLLAGREQYF
TGTGCCAGCAGTCCTGAATCGCTACTAGCGGGGCGCGAGCAGTACTTC
>NA|TRBJ2-2|TRBV4-1|NA
CASSQGVLGSTGELFF
TGCGCCAGCAGCCAAGGGGTCCTAGGGAGCACCGGGGAGCTGTTTTTT
>NA|TRBJ2-5|TRBV5-4|NA
CASSFYWSYGQYF
TGTGCCAGCAGCTTTTACTGGTCCTACGGGCAGTACTTC
>TRBD1|TRBJ1-1|TRBV3-1|NA
CASSQDRTGGNTEAFF
TGCGCCAGCAGCCAAGATAGGACAGGCGGGAACACTGAAGCTTTCTTT
>NA|TRBJ2-7|TRBV6-5|few
CASSSYPGEQYF
TGTGCCAGCAGCTCATATCCGGGGGAGCAGTACTTC
>NA|TRBJ2-3|TRBV5-6|NA
CASSIGTGKSSTDTQYF
TGTGCCAGCAGTATAGGGACCGGGAAATCTAGCACAGATACGCAGTATTTT
>NA|TRBJ1-1|TRBV6-1|few
CAAPGPSRTEAFF
TGTGCCGCCCCGGGACCCAGCAGGACTGAAGCTTTCTTT
>TRBD1|TRBJ1-5|TRBV7-3|many
CATQLPDRVSSNQPQHF
TGTGCCACCCAGCTCCCCGACAGGGTTTCAAGCAATCAGCCCCAGCATTTT
>NA|TRBJ1-3|TRBV7-9|NA
CASIVIGTQGNTIYF
TGTGCCAGCATCGTAATCGGGACTCAAGGAAACACCATATATTTT
>NA|TRBJ2-1|TRBV9|few
CASSALEGVYNEQFF
TGTGCCAGCAGCGCGCTAGAGGGGGTCTACAATGAGCAGTTCTTC